This TCR beta chain is from a study of blood T cell repertoires in COVID-19. Measured with immunoSEQ multiplex PCR; TCRdb has only the in-frame clones, and not every one. The repertoire holds approximately 30,000 clones, approximately 89% seen once, with 35% to 50% in the top ten. CDR3 length equals 13 residues. V was cut by 6 bases and J by 7 bases, with 14 bases left in between. Germline-derived CDR1 and CDR2 are MNHEY and SMNVEV (reference sequence). The TCR originated in a human donor in a cohort sampled during active COVID-19. Specimen: peripheral blood. The chain has TRBV27 and TRBJ2-3; D may be TRBD2 (7 bases). As DNA, the CDR3 is TGTGCCAGCAGAAGGGGGGGGCTATATACGCAGTATTTT. It translates to CASRRGGLYTQYF.